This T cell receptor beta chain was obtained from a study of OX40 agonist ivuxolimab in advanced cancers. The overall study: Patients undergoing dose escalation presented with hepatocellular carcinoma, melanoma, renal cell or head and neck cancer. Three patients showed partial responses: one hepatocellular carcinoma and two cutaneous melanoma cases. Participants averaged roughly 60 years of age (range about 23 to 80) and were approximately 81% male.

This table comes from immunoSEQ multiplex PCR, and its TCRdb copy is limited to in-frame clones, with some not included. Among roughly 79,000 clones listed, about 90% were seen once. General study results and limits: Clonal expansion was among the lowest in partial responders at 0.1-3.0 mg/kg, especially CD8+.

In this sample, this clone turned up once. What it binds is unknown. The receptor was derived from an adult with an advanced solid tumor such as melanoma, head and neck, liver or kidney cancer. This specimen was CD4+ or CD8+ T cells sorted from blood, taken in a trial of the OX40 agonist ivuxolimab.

This CDR3 reads CASSMGSRAPWNTIYF. CDR3 nucleotide sequence: TGTGCCAGTAGTATGGGGAGCAGGGCCCCCTGGAACACCATATATTTT. The chain combines TRBV19 with TRBJ1-3; maybe TRBD1 (5 bases). V was shortened by 3 bases and J by 7 bases, with 19 bases between the two germline ends. Germline V gives CDR1 LNHDA, CDR2 SQIVND (reference sequence). The length of the CDR3 is 16 residues.